The 8 T cell receptor beta chains below were found in one sample sequenced in a study of control samples from healthy donors and cancer patients. The method was immunoSEQ multiplex PCR; TCRdb's version includes in-frame clones alone and lacks a portion of them. The sample lists some 80,000 clones; about 90% were seen once. Sequencing was performed on PBMCs. Receptors were obtained from a woman aged 55-75 years with head and neck cancer.

The rearrangement uses TRBV7-9 and TRBJ2-7; D call uncertain. The V gene lost 4 bases and the J gene lost 2 bases, with 9 bases spanning the gap. The CDR3 totals 13 residues. Germline loops: CDR1 SEHNR, CDR2 FQNEAQ (reference sequence). As DNA, the CDR3 is TGTGCCAGCAGCTACCCCCCAACCTACGAGCAGTACTTC. This encodes CASSYPPTYEQYF.

The genes are TRBV7-6 and TRBJ1-3; possible D gene TRBD1, 6 bases. The CDR3 runs to 16 residues. The V end was cut by 5 bases, the J end by 4 bases, with 18 bases between. Germline V gives CDR1 SGHVS, CDR2 FNYEAQ. CDR3: CASSNPEGGPGNTIYF. CDR3 bases: TGTGCCAGCAGCAATCCCGAGGGGGGACCGGGAAACACCATATATTTT. The full variable domain, rest sourced from reference TRBV7-6 and TRBJ1-3, is GAGVSQSPRYKVTKRGQDVALRCDPISGHVSLYWYRQALGQGPEFLTYFNYEAQQDKSGLPNDRFSAERPEGSISTLTIQRTEQRDSAMYRCASSNPEGGPGNTIYFGEGSWLTVV.

The V gene is TRBV2, the J gene TRBJ1-2; a weak D match, TRBD1 (6 bases). V lost 3 bases, J lost 8 bases, and 16 bases lay in between. Germline V gives CDR1 SNHLY, CDR2 FYNNEI. This CDR3 spans 14 amino acids. CDR3: CASSERWQGNGYTF. The CDR3 bases are TGTGCCAGCAGTGAGAGGTGGCAGGGGAACGGCTACACCTTC. The entire variable domain, with the rest obtained from reference TRBV2 and TRBJ1-2, is as follows: EPEVTQTPSHQVTQMGQEVILRCVPISNHLYFYWYRQILGQKVEFLVSFYNNEISEKSEIFDDQFSVERPDGSNFTLKIRSTKLEDSAMYFCASSERWQGNGYTFGSGTRLTVV.

CDR3 sequence reads: CATSRDLAGVGDTQYF. The CDR3 DNA reads TGTGCCACCAGCAGAGATCTAGCGGGAGTAGGAGATACGCAGTATTTT. The chain links TRBV15 to TRBJ2-3; 10 positions match TRBD2. Germline trimming cut 0 bases from V and 5 bases from J; bases unmatched to any gene: 5. Per germline, CDR1 LNHNV and CDR2 YYDKDF (reference sequence). CDR3 length: 16 amino acids. The full variable domain, in which reference TRBV15 and TRBJ2-3 provide the parts outside the CDR3, is DAMVIQNPRYQVTQFGKPVTLSCSQTLNHNVMYWYQQKSSQAPKLLFHYYDKDFNNEADTPDNFQSRRPNTSFCFLDIRSPGLGDTAMYLCATSRDLAGVGDTQYFGPGTRLTVL.

V usage is TRBV30 and J usage is TRBJ2-3; 12 bases fit TRBD1. This CDR3 is 15 amino acids long. Per germline, CDR1 GTSNPN and CDR2 SVGIG (reference sequence). V lost 5 bases to trimming and J lost 4 bases; unmatched junction nucleotides: 7. The chain's CDR3 is CAWSRGTGGPDTQYF. The DNA of the CDR3 is TGTGCCTGGTCACGTGGGACAGGGGGCCCAGATACGCAGTATTTT.

This clone was seen a handful of times. The gene calls are TRBV4-2 and TRBJ2-1, with D tentatively TRBD2 (6 bases). Per the germline V gene, CDR1 is LGHNA and CDR2 is YNFKEQ. V was trimmed by 5 bases and J by 3 bases, leaving 20 bases between them. This CDR3 region has 17 residues. The CDR3 DNA reads TGTGCCAGCAGCAAAATCACCGGGACTTCGAACTACAATGAGCAGTTCTTC. It encodes CASSKITGTSNYNEQFF.

The chain couples TRBV30 to TRBJ1-3; TRBD1 is a possible D gene (5 bases). Trimming took off 2 bases at V and 4 bases at J, with 21 bases between the two ends. There are 17 residues in the CDR3. CDR1 is GTSNPN, CDR2 SVGIG, per germline (reference sequence). The DNA for the CDR3 is TGTGCCTGGAGTCACTATCGCGGGGCGGGATCAGGAAACACCATATATTTT. It is translated as CAWSHYRGAGSGNTIYF.

The chain links TRBV30 to TRBJ2-4, with a weak D call TRBD1 (5 bases). The germline V gene has CDR1 GTSNPN and CDR2 SVGIG (reference sequence). The germline V and J ends were trimmed by 5 bases and 11 bases, with 16 bases remaining between them. This CDR3 contains 12 residues. The CDR3 reads CAWAARESFQYF. CDR3 sequence (DNA): TGTGCCTGGGCAGCCAGGGAAAGTTTTCAGTACTTC.